These T cell receptor beta chains were read from a single sample in a study of cytomegalovirus exposure and HLA in healthy donors. Clones were sequenced by immunoSEQ multiplex PCR, and TCRdb holds only the in-frame ones, with some missing. The repertoire consists of approximately 160,000 clones, with around 80% occurring once and the leading ten covering about 4.3%. The sequenced material came from PBMCs. These receptors were obtained from a woman in her forties or fifties in good health and CMV-seropositive. The CDR3 runs from the conserved cysteine through the conserved F or W. D genes are given only for firm matches. Not every row has a clone size; where given, it reads once, few, many or a size class.

cdr3_length	d_call	v_call	clone_size	j_call	cdr3_nt	cdr3_aa
13	-	TRBV27	-	TRBJ2-1	TGTGCCAGCAGTTCCCGGGGGTACAATGAGCAGTTCTTC	CASSSRGYNEQFF
15	-	TRBV7-2	-	TRBJ2-5	TGTGCCAGCAGCCGAGGGGGGGCAGTCGTGCAGACCCAGTACTTC	CASSRGGAVVQTQYF
15	-	TRBV19	-	TRBJ2-1	TGTGCCAGTAGCGTGATAGGGGTCGGCCACAATGAGCAGTTCTTC	CASSVIGVGHNEQFF
13	-	TRBV7-2	-	TRBJ1-5	TGTGCCAGCAGCTTACGTAGAGGGCAGCCCCAGCATTTT	CASSLRRGQPQHF
13	-	TRBV19	few	TRBJ1-4	TGTGCCAGTAGTATTACCAGTAATGAAAAACTGTTTTTT	CASSITSNEKLFF
14	-	TRBV18	-	TRBJ2-2	TGTGCCAGCTCACCATCGGCGAACACCGGGGAGCTGTTTTTT	CASSPSANTGELFF
15	TRBD1	TRBV4-1	-	TRBJ1-2	TGCGCCAGCAGCCAGTCGGACAGGGGTAACTATGGCTACACCTTC	CASSQSDRGNYGYTF
15	TRBD2	TRBV23-1	-	TRBJ2-3	TGCGCCAGGACTAGCGGGGGGGTTGAGGAAGATACGCAGTATTTT	CARTSGGVEEDTQYF
10	-	TRBV29-1	once	TRBJ1-1	TGCAGCGTTCGGGGAACTGAAGCTTTCTTT	CSVRGTEAFF
13	-	TRBV10-3	-	TRBJ1-1	TGTGCCATCAGTGAGTCAAGGGGCACTGAAGCTTTCTTT	CAISESRGTEAFF
14	TRBD2	TRBV7-9	-	TRBJ2-5	TGTGCCAGCAGCTTAGGCGGGAGATCAGGGACCCAGTACTTC	CASSLGGRSGTQYF
15	-	TRBV2	-	TRBJ1-3	TGTGCCAGCAGATCCCCGGGGTCCTCTGGAAACACCATATATTTT	CASRSPGSSGNTIYF
15	-	TRBV6-5	-	TRBJ1-2	TGTGCCAGCAGTTCGGCTGGGGGCGCGGTCTATGGCTACACCTTC	CASSSAGGAVYGYTF
14	TRBD1	TRBV7-2	-	TRBJ1-2	TGTGCCAGCAGTGAAGGGGGCTCTCGCTATGGCTACACCTTC	CASSEGGSRYGYTF
17	TRBD1	TRBV27	-	TRBJ1-6	TGTGCCAGCAGTCCGTTTAGGACAGGGACCTATAATTCACCCCTCCACTTT	CASSPFRTGTYNSPLHF
17	TRBD2	TRBV19	-	TRBJ2-5	TGTGCCAGTAGTACCACCGGACTAGCGGGGGGCCCAGAGACCCAGTACTTC	CASSTTGLAGGPETQYF
18	TRBD2	TRBV5-1	-	TRBJ2-2	TGCGCCAGCGGAATTAGCGGGGGGGCCCCTCGTGGCACCGGGGAGCTGTTTTTT	CASGISGGAPRGTGELFF
16	TRBD2	TRBV4-3	-	TRBJ2-3	TGCGCCAGCAGCCTGAATAGCGGGGGCACAGGAGATACGCAGTATTTT	CASSLNSGGTGDTQYF
13	-	TRBV28	-	TRBJ1-1	TGTGCCAGCACCCGTAATGTGAACACTGAAGCTTTCTTT	CASTRNVNTEAFF
16	-	TRBV11-1	-	TRBJ2-5	TGTGCCAGCAGCTTAGCCTCTCCGGGAGTCGGAGAGACCCAGTACTTC	CASSLASPGVGETQYF
13	-	TRBV7-2	once	TRBJ1-6	TGTGCCAGCAGCGCACACAGGGTGCAGCCCCTCCACTTT	CASSAHRVQPLHF
13	-	TRBV5-1	-	TRBJ2-2	TGCGCCAGCAGCTTGGTGGGAGCCGGGGAGCTGTTTTTT	CASSLVGAGELFF
11	-	TRBV11-2	-	TRBJ2-7	TGTGCCAGCAGCTTAGGGAGGAATCAGTACTTC	CASSLGRNQYF
14	-	TRBV19	once	TRBJ2-5	TGTGCCAGTAGTCTTACTGCTAGGTCCGAGACCCAGTACTTC	CASSLTARSETQYF
13	-	TRBV19	-	TRBJ1-6	TGTGCCAGTAGTGGGAGCATGGGCCACACCCTCCACTTT	CASSGSMGHTLHF
13	-	TRBV2	-	TRBJ1-2	TGTGCCAGCAGTGACGGGGGAACCTATGGCTACACCTTC	CASSDGGTYGYTF
14	-	TRBV9	few	TRBJ1-4	TGTGCCAGCAGCGTAGTTTCAGGGGCCGGGGAACTGTTTTTT	CASSVVSGAGELFF
12	-	TRBV29-1	-	TRBJ2-5	TGCAGCGTTGACTCAGAGGTTGAGACCCAGTACTTC	CSVDSEVETQYF
13	-	TRBV5-8	-	TRBJ1-2	TGTGCCAGCAGCTTGCGGGGTTATGACGGCTACACCTTC	CASSLRGYDGYTF
15	-	TRBV28	-	TRBJ1-1	TGTGCCAGCAGTGCTTTGACAGGTCTGAACACTGAAGCTTTCTTT	CASSALTGLNTEAFF
11	-	TRBV28	-	TRBJ2-1	TGTGCGACCCACTTGGGCGGAGAGGGGTTCTTC	CATHLGGEGFF
14	TRBD1	TRBV19	few	TRBJ2-3	TGTGCCAGTAACAGGGGGCTTAACGCAGATACGCAGTATTTT	CASNRGLNADTQYF
13	-	TRBV27	-	TRBJ1-1	TGTGCCAGCAGTTTATACTGGGGGCCCGAAGCTTTCTTT	CASSLYWGPEAFF
15	-	TRBV6-5	-	TRBJ2-1	TGTGCCAGCAGTTACAGGGACTTTCGCTACAATGAGCAGTTCTTC	CASSYRDFRYNEQFF
17	-	TRBV5-4	-	TRBJ2-1	TGTGCCAGCAGCTTGCATCCGGACAGTCCTTCCTACAATGAGCAGTTCTTC	CASSLHPDSPSYNEQFF
14	-	TRBV7-2	-	TRBJ1-2	TGTGCCAGCAGCCTGAAGGTCCTCGGGGGGGGCTACACCTTC	CASSLKVLGGGYTF
14	-	TRBV28	-	TRBJ2-7	TGTGCCAGCAGTATATGGCCCCGAGCCTACGAGCAGTACTTC	CASSIWPRAYEQYF
14	TRBD1	TRBV4-2	-	TRBJ2-3	TGTGCCAGCAGCTCCGGACAGGGAACAGATACGCAGTATTTT	CASSSGQGTDTQYF
17	-	TRBV9	once	TRBJ2-7	TGTGCCAGCAGCGTAGGAGGCGGGGGCCCGAGCTCCTACGAGCAGTACTTC	CASSVGGGGPSSYEQYF
15	TRBD1	TRBV28	-	TRBJ1-1	TGTGCCAGCAGTTCGGAGTACAGGGGAGACACTGAAGCTTTCTTT	CASSSEYRGDTEAFF
16	TRBD1	TRBV6-5	few	TRBJ1-1	TGTGCCAGCAGTTACACTACCCGGGACAGGGATGCTGAAGCTTTCTTT	CASSYTTRDRDAEAFF
15	TRBD2	TRBV10-3	-	TRBJ2-1	TGTGCCACGAAAACCGGGACTAGCGCCTACAATGAGCAGTTCTTC	CATKTGTSAYNEQFF
18	-	TRBV5-5	-	TRBJ2-6	TGTGCCAGCAGCTACCGGACGGGACTCTCCTCTGGGGCCAACGTCCTGACTTTC	CASSYRTGLSSGANVLTF
15	-	TRBV27	-	TRBJ1-2	TGTGCCAGCAGTTTACTGGGCATCTTTAGAGATGGCTACACCTTC	CASSLLGIFRDGYTF
15	-	TRBV6-6	-	TRBJ1-4	TGTGCCAGCAGTTACTCGAGACAGGCTGGCGAAAAACTGTTTTTT	CASSYSRQAGEKLFF
13	-	TRBV6-6	once	TRBJ1-5	TGTGCCAGCAGTTCGCAGGGAGGTCAGCCCCAGCATTTT	CASSSQGGQPQHF
16	TRBD1	TRBV10-1	-	TRBJ2-7	TGCGCCAGCAGTGAGTCGGCCGGACAGGGGGCTTGGGAGCAGTACTTC	CASSESAGQGAWEQYF
15	TRBD1	TRBV11-1	-	TRBJ1-1	TGTGCCAGCAGCTACCCCGGGACAGGGGGAAGAGGGGCTTTCTTT	CASSYPGTGGRGAFF
14	-	TRBV9	-	TRBJ2-6	TGTGCCAGCAGTTGGGGGGTTGGGGCCAACGTCCTGACTTTC	CASSWGVGANVLTF
14	-	TRBV5-1	once	TRBJ2-5	TGCGCCACCTCGTATTGGGACATCCAAGAGACCCAGTACTTC	CATSYWDIQETQYF
15	-	TRBV5-1	-	TRBJ1-1	TGCGCCAGCTTCATGGAGGGCGGGCGGGTCACTGAAGCTTTCTTT	CASFMEGGRVTEAFF
15	TRBD2	TRBV5-1	-	TRBJ2-7	TGCGCCAGCAGCCCGACTAGCGGGGGGGATTACGAGCAGTACTTC	CASSPTSGGDYEQYF
16	TRBD2	TRBV4-1	-	TRBJ2-7	TGCGCCAGCAGCCCCCACGTAGCGGGGTTGAGATACGAGCAGTACTTC	CASSPHVAGLRYEQYF
15	-	TRBV18	few	TRBJ1-5	TGTGCCAGCTCACCAACAAGATCTAGCAATCAGCCCCAGCATTTT	CASSPTRSSNQPQHF
17	TRBD2	TRBV4-2	few	TRBJ2-5	TGTGCCAGCAGCCAAGATAGGGGACTAGCGGGAGCAGAGACCCAGTACTTC	CASSQDRGLAGAETQYF
18	TRBD2	TRBV29-1	-	TRBJ2-7	TGCAGCGCTATGAGGGGACTAGCGGGAACGGTTGGCTCCTACGAGCAGTACTTC	CSAMRGLAGTVGSYEQYF
12	-	TRBV5-8	-	TRBJ1-1	TGTGCCAGCAGCTTTCGAGGCACTGAAGCTTTCTTT	CASSFRGTEAFF
14	TRBD2	TRBV7-2	-	TRBJ2-7	TGTGCCACCGCCGGACTAGCGGGACACTACGAGCAGTACTTC	CATAGLAGHYEQYF
13	-	TRBV6-5	few	TRBJ1-1	TGTGCCAGCACCATAACGGGGTCGGGGATAGCTTTCTTT	CASTITGSGIAFF
18	TRBD2	TRBV4-3	-	TRBJ2-3	TGCGCCAGCAGCCAAGACCTTACTAGCGGGGGGGGCACAGATACACAGTATTTT	CASSQDLTSGGGTDTQYF